The source of this T cell receptor beta chain is a study of T-cell memory formation after mild COVID-19 (dated by TCRdb to about 2021). Broadly, across the study: TCR sequence clusters from the two donors were found to be largely donor specific. Longitudinal TCRalpha and TCRbeta repertoire sequencing tracked T-cell clones expanding and contracting after mild COVID-19 in two donors. Two young, previously healthy adult volunteers made up the cohort, one male and one female.

Sequenced using an Illumina NovaSeq 6000. TCRalpha and TCRbeta cDNA libraries were built by 5'RACE with constant-segment primers, adding sample barcodes and unique molecular identifiers. Trizol reagent was used to extract RNA from every sample. Library amplification was performed in two PCR steps, and a second sample barcode and Illumina TruSeq adapters were introduced in the second step. Sequencing of libraries was performed on an Illumina NovaSeq with 2 x 150 bp paired-end reads. The published analysis was carried out like this. With migec v1.2.7, reads were demultiplexed and then collapsed into UMI-guided consensus sequences. Using mixcr v2.1.11, UMI consensuses were aligned to TRA and TRB V and J templates and then assembled into clonotypes. A clonotype was counted as expanded or contracted only if both edgeR and NoisET called the change significant, with noise models trained on biological replicates. edgeR calls used a false discovery rate-adjusted p below 0.01 and a log2 fold-change threshold of 1. PCA with hierarchical clustering of max-normalized trajectories of the 1000 most abundant clonotypes was used as exploratory dynamics analysis. Each responding clone was given a CD4 or CD8 phenotype based on the CD4+ and CD8+ repertoires, which had been sequenced separately. Using fastp trimming at Q25 and MiXCR clonotype assembly, TCRdb reanalyzed the public sequencing data and kept in-frame beta chains. Under each unique CDR3 protein, matching rows form one entry showing the most common genes and DNA. None of the V and J calls come from the authors' own analysis; TCRdb made them. The sample table contains fewer than 250,000 distinct CDR3 sequences; only one count was recorded for approximately 20% of them. Roughly 2.4% of the sample is in the top ten clones.

A few counts support this clonotype. Its antigen remains unidentified. No much larger clonotype is one base removed from it; base qualities were not supplied. The investigation overall reported the following: Balanced CD4/CD8 phenotypes were observed for clones contracting from day 15 to 85, whereas a bias towards CD4+ was observed for a second wave of clones expanding from day 15 to 37. Some responding clones were detected in pre-infection memory, suggesting pre-existing cross-reactive memory T cells joined the SARS-CoV-2 response. Contracting CD4+ clones appeared mostly in the CM and EM memory subsets, whereas CD8+ clones were enriched in EMRA. SARS-CoV-2 specificity of the second-wave clones peaking on day 37 was not confirmed. The study included only a couple of mild cases, and larger cohorts that include severe cases with pre-infection samples were judged to be necessary.

The CDR3 spans 12 residues, from the cysteine through the phenylalanine. Just CDR3 DNA is preserved here, 36 bases in frame from base 1. CDR1 SGHRS and CDR2 YFSETQ were looked up in the germline V gene. Between the V and J ends, shortened by 2 bases and 8 bases respectively, the junction contains 10 bases. Ficoll-Paque density gradient centrifugation was the method used to isolate PBMCs. What was sequenced was PBMCs or a T cell subset sorted from them (not recorded which). Recombination linked TRBV5-1 to TRBJ1-2; TRBD1 could be the D gene, as 6 bases match. The clonotype comes from an adult woman who had mild COVID-19 (a few samples of this study predate the infection). The sample titles of this study are shuffled in the database, so cell type and time point are left out; the donor was told from shared clones. CDR3 loop: CASSLQGGGYTF. In nucleotides, the sequence is TGCGCCAGCAGCTTACAGGGCGGCGGCTACACCTTC.